Below, 29 T cell receptor beta chains from the same sample are listed, as sequenced in a study of cytomegalovirus exposure and HLA in healthy donors. The study ran its PCR with 60 Vbeta and 13 Jbeta primers. Produced via immunoSEQ multiplex PCR; TCRdb's table is partial and in-frame only. Altogether 100,000 to 150,000 clones are present, roughly 80% being singletons, with the ten largest covering 0.95% to 1.5%. Sequenced sample: PBMCs. The receptors were sampled from a female donor in good health and CMV-seronegative.

CDR3 in amino acids: CASSRTRWEGSDTQYF. For the CDR3, the DNA is TGTGCCAGCAGCCGCACCAGATGGGAGGGTTCCGATACGCAGTATTTT. The genes are TRBV5-4 and TRBJ2-3; 7 bases agree with TRBD2. Germline V gene sequence: CDR1 SGHNT, CDR2 YYREEE (reference sequence). This CDR3 spans 16 amino acids. Trimming at V came to 4 bases and at J to 6 bases, leaving 14 bases not matched to a gene.

The rearrangement uses TRBV21-1 and TRBJ2-3; TRBD2 is the table's D call, not checked against the DNA. TRBV21-1 is a pseudogene locus. The CDR3 sequence is 15 residues long. CDR3 sequence reads: CASSQPSGGLDTQYF. The CDR3 DNA reads as TGTGCCAGCAGCCAGCCTAGCGGGGGTTTAGATACGCAGTATTTT.

The chain couples TRBV21-1 to TRBJ2-7; TRBD2 is taken as the D call from the table, unchecked against the DNA. TRBV21-1 is noted as a pseudogene. The CDR3 length is 16 residues. In DNA form, the CDR3 reads TGTGCCAGCAGCAAAGCCCTCCCCGTGGAGTGCATGGAGCAGTACTTC. It specifies CASSKALPVECMEQYF.

This chain connects TRBV25-1 to TRBJ2-1, with 7 bases fitting TRBD1. With V trimmed by 6 bases and J by 2 bases, 4 bases remained unmatched. This CDR3 is built from 14 residues. Germline V gene sequence: CDR1 MGHDK, CDR2 SYGVNS. The CDR3 DNA is TGTGCCAGCAGCCCGGACAGGACCTACAATGAGCAGTTCTTC. As protein: CASSPDRTYNEQFF.

The chain combines TRBV7-9 with TRBJ2-3; 10 nucleotides line up with TRBD2. J gave up 7 bases and V 5 bases, and 9 bases lay outside the gene matches. Per the germline V gene, CDR1 is SEHNR and CDR2 is FQNEAQ (reference sequence). The CDR3 sequence is 15 residues long. CDR3 amino acids: CASSRSGGSGNTQYF. The CDR3, as DNA: TGTGCCAGCAGCCGTAGCGGGGGGTCGGGAAATACGCAGTATTTT.

This chain connects TRBV5-6 to TRBJ1-1; the D is unclear. The germline V gene encodes CDR1 SGHDT and CDR2 YYEEEE. Trimming cost V 4 bases and J 0 bases, with 10 bases left between them. The CDR3 has 14 amino acids. CDR3 DNA: TGTGCCAGCAGCCCAGGATCTCTGAACACTGAAGCTTTCTTT. Translating gives CASSPGSLNTEAFF.

The chain has TRBV18 and TRBJ2-1, with TRBD1 matching over 9 bases. Germline V gene lookup returns CDR1 KGHSH and CDR2 LQKENI. After removal of 4 bases from V and 9 bases from J, the junction contained 7 bases not matched to a gene. This CDR3 region has 14 residues. The CDR3 DNA is TGTGCCAGCTCACTCTCAACAGGGGGCAGTGAGCAGTTCTTC. Encoded protein: CASSLSTGGSEQFF.

This clone was observed a single time. J is TRBJ2-7 and V is TRBV7-9; TRBD2 agrees at 7 bases. The junction had 0 bases not matched to a gene; V was cut back by 1 base and J by 6 bases. The CDR3 consists of 12 residues. Looked up from germline, CDR1 is SEHNR and CDR2 is FQNEAQ (reference sequence). The CDR3 region has the DNA TGTGCCAGCAGCTTAGGGGAGGGCGAGCAGTACTTC. Translation: CASSLGEGEQYF.

The chain combines TRBV28 with TRBJ1-5, with D perhaps matching TRBD1 (5 bases). Between the trimmed V and J ends, which lost 5 bases and 4 bases, there was a span of 15 bases. In germline, CDR1 is MDHEN, CDR2 SYDVKM. The CDR3 has 15 amino acids. The CDR3 DNA reads as TGTGCCAGCAGTCCCCAATATGGGGGGAATCAGCCCCAGCATTTT. As protein: CASSPQYGGNQPQHF.

This sequence joins TRBV9 and TRBJ1-2, with TRBD1 matching 9 bases. V was clipped by 3 bases and J by 2 bases; unmatched bases: 8. This CDR3 spans 16 amino acids. Germline V lookup: CDR1 SGDLS, CDR2 YYNGEE. The CDR3 nucleotides are TGTGCCAGCAGCGGCGGGGTGGGACAGGGAAACTATGGCTACACCTTC. It is translated as CASSGGVGQGNYGYTF.

This chain joins TRBV29-1 and TRBJ2-7, with 8 bases lining up with TRBD2. V lost 1 base and J lost 4; bases outside the gene matches: 6. The CDR3 is made up of 14 amino acids. Germline V gene lookup returns CDR1 SQVTM and CDR2 ANQGSEA. CDR3 in amino acids: CSVEGVSGEYEQYF. The CDR3 DNA follows: TGCAGCGTTGAAGGCGTTAGCGGGGAATACGAGCAGTACTTC.

The rearrangement links TRBV28 to TRBJ1-1, with D possibly being TRBD1 (5 bases). The CDR3 spans 16 residues. The germline V and J ends were trimmed by 2 bases and 1 base, with 14 bases remaining between them. Germline CDR1 and CDR2: MDHEN and SYDVKM. CDR3 bases: TGTGCCAGCAGTTTACAGGACATCCGGGCGAACACTGAAGCTTTCTTT. This translates into CASSLQDIRANTEAFF.

The chain joins TRBV15 to TRBJ1-5; 9 nucleotides match TRBD1. V was pared by 2 bases and J by 7 bases, with 9 bases of the junction left unmatched. The CDR3 loop spans 16 amino acids. The germline V gene has CDR1 LNHNV and CDR2 YYDKDF (reference sequence). The CDR3 coding sequence is TGTGCCACCAGCAGACAATTGACAGGGGGAGGCCAGCCCCAGCATTTT. Translation gives CATSRQLTGGGQPQHF.

The gene calls are TRBV5-1 and TRBJ1-5; TRBD1 is a possible D gene (6 bases). This CDR3 region has 13 residues. Trimming took 5 bases from V and 5 from J, leaving 11 bases between them. Germline V lookup: CDR1 SGHRS, CDR2 YFSETQ. The CDR3 DNA follows: TGCGCCAGCAGTGGGGACACCGATCAGCCCCAGCATTTT. Residues: CASSGDTDQPQHF.

This clone was observed once. V usage is TRBV5-1 and J usage is TRBJ1-1, with D maybe TRBD1 (6 bases). CDR1 and CDR2 from the germline V gene are SGHRS and YFSETQ. This CDR3 spans 14 amino acids. Trimming took off 1 base at V and 4 bases at J, with 11 bases between the two ends. The CDR3 DNA reads as TGCGCCAGCAGCTTGACTGCAGGGGCCACTGAAGCTTTCTTT. Its translation: CASSLTAGATEAFF. The full variable domain, in which reference TRBV5-1 and TRBJ1-1 provide the parts outside the CDR3, is KAGVTQTPRYLIKTRGQQVTLSCSPISGHRSVSWYQQTPGQGLQFLFEYFSETQRNKGNFPGRFSGRQFSNSRSEMNVSTLELGDSALYLCASSLTAGATEAFFGQGTRLTVV.

The genes are TRBV19 and TRBJ2-1, with 11 bases identical to TRBD2. CDR1 is LNHDA, CDR2 SQIVND, per germline (reference sequence). There are 20 residues in the CDR3. Trimming took 4 bases from V and 0 from J; bases not matched to a gene: 14. CDR3 amino acids: CASSRTASSGRTSSYNEQFF. As DNA, the CDR3 is TGTGCCAGTAGTAGAACCGCCTCTAGCGGGAGGACAAGCTCCTACAATGAGCAGTTCTTC.

V and J are TRBV2 and TRBJ2-2, with D maybe TRBD1 (6 bases). Per germline, CDR1 SNHLY and CDR2 FYNNEI. The V end was cut by 6 bases, the J end by 0 bases, with 11 bases between. The CDR3 contains 15 residues. The CDR3 reads CASSLDRTNTGELFF. The CDR3 nucleotides are TGTGCCAGCAGCTTAGACAGGACGAACACCGGGGAGCTGTTTTTT.

This clone has only one observation. CDR3 sequence reads: CASSVGGPGNTIYF. CDR3 DNA sequence: TGTGCCAGCAGCGTAGGGGGGCCTGGAAACACCATATATTTT. The J gene is TRBJ1-3, the V gene TRBV9; TRBD1 is a possible D gene (6 bases). The length of the CDR3 is 14 residues. The germline V gene encodes CDR1 SGDLS and CDR2 YYNGEE. V lost 0 bases, J lost 2 bases, and 6 bases lay in between.

The genes are TRBV30 and TRBJ1-1, with D possibly TRBD1 on 5 matching bases. Germline-derived CDR1 and CDR2 are GTSNPN and SVGIG (reference sequence). There are 16 residues in the CDR3. Trimming cost V 0 bases and J 7 bases, with 21 bases left between them. Here the CDR3 reads CAWSVLPLDPDSEAFF. DNA of the CDR3: TGTGCCTGGAGTGTACTGCCTCTGGATCCCGACAGTGAAGCTTTCTTT.

The V call is TRBV6-1, the J call TRBJ2-1; D call uncertain. V shed 8 bases and J shed 6 bases, with 17 bases lying between them. Germline V gene lookup returns CDR1 MNHNS and CDR2 SASEGT. The CDR3 totals 14 residues. CDR3 protein: CASCCPLVRNEQFF. CDR3 DNA: TGTGCCAGCTGCTGTCCCTTAGTTCGCAATGAGCAGTTCTTC.

The chain's CDR3 is CASSARLAGAGEQYF. CDR3 nucleotides: TGTGCCAGTAGTGCACGACTAGCGGGAGCTGGCGAGCAGTACTTC. V gene TRBV19 combines with J gene TRBJ2-7, with 12 bases identical to TRBD2. V was pared by 5 bases and J by 6 bases, with 8 bases of the junction left unmatched. This CDR3 contains 15 residues. Germline CDR1 is LNHDA and CDR2 is SQIVND (reference sequence).

This clone was recorded a few times. The J gene is TRBJ2-2, the V gene TRBV5-4; a weak D match, TRBD1 (6 bases). The CDR3 has 17 residues. Per the germline V gene, CDR1 is SGHNT and CDR2 is YYREEE (reference sequence). The germline V and J ends were trimmed by 4 bases and 8 bases, with 24 bases remaining between them. CDR3 nucleotide sequence: TGTGCCAGCAGCACAAGGACAGATTGGCCAGTGGGGGGGGAGCTGTTTTTT. Residues: CASSTRTDWPVGGELFF.

DNA for the CDR3: TGTGCCAGCAGTTACTCCGCCGGCGGCAGGGTAGATGGCTACACCTTC. Protein sequence: CASSYSAGGRVDGYTF. The chain carries TRBV6-5 and TRBJ1-2, with a tentative D call TRBD1 (5 bases). Looked up from germline, CDR1 is MNHEY and CDR2 is SVGAGI. This CDR3 is 16 amino acids long. With 0 bases removed from V and 6 bases from J, the gap between germline ends came to 17 bases.

This rearrangement joins TRBV4-1 to TRBJ2-1; 10 bases match TRBD2. This CDR3 is built from 16 residues. CDR1 and CDR2 (germline): MGHRA, YSYEKL. Losses at the gene ends were 0 bases for V and 4 bases for J; bases not matched to a gene: 3. The CDR3 DNA sequence: TGCGCCAGCAGCCAAGAGATGACTAGCGGGTACAATGAGCAGTTCTTC. Encoded protein: CASSQEMTSGYNEQFF.

The rearrangement uses TRBV7-3 and TRBJ2-2, with 7 bases aligning to TRBD2. CDR1 and CDR2 (germline): SGHTA, FQGTGA. J gave up 3 bases and V 5 bases, and 3 bases lay outside the gene matches. The CDR3 runs to 14 residues. CDR3 sequence: CASSRDYYTGELFF. CDR3 bases: TGTGCCAGCAGCAGGGACTACTACACCGGGGAGCTGTTTTTT.

CDR3 amino acids: CASSSLPGGAPGTQYF. The CDR3 coding sequence is TGTGCCAGCAGTTCCCTCCCCGGGGGGGCCCCTGGTACGCAGTATTTT. V is TRBV28 and J is TRBJ2-3, with 8 bases that match TRBD2. Germline V gives CDR1 MDHEN, CDR2 SYDVKM. Trimming at V came to 4 bases and at J to 8 bases, leaving 14 bases not matched to a gene. This CDR3 is 16 amino acids long.

The chain has TRBV7-9 and TRBJ2-7, with 9 bases aligning to TRBD2. This CDR3 has 13 amino acids. After removal of 5 bases from V and 7 bases from J, the junction contained 6 bases not matched to a gene. CDR1 SEHNR and CDR2 FQNEAQ come from the germline V gene (reference sequence). For the CDR3, the DNA is TGTGCCAGCAGCGCGCTAGCGGGGCAAGAGCAGTACTTC. This gives the protein CASSALAGQEQYF. Based on the CDR3 plus reference TRBV7-9 and TRBJ2-7, the full variable domain is DTGVSQNPRHKITKRGQNVTFRCDPISEHNRLYWYRQTLGQGPEFLTYFQNEAQLEKSRLLSDRFSAERPKGSFSTLEIQRTEQGDSAMYLCASSALAGQEQYFGPGTRLTVT.

The chain uses TRBV19 and TRBJ2-2, with 9 nucleotides matching TRBD1. V shed 5 bases, J shed 4 bases, and the junction held 8 bases outside the gene matches. CDR3 length: 16 residues. The germline V gene encodes CDR1 LNHDA and CDR2 SQIVND (reference sequence). CDR3 sequence reads: CASSLRTGVATGELFF. CDR3 DNA: TGTGCCAGTAGTCTCCGGACAGGGGTGGCCACCGGGGAGCTGTTTTTT.

As to this clone: The junction and the germline gene differ at one end; a read error may be behind it. The chain couples TRBV7-9 to TRBJ1-2; D gene uncertain. The V gene's germline CDR1 is SEHNR and CDR2 FQNEAQ (reference sequence). The CDR3 has 14 amino acids. The DNA for the CDR3 is TGTTCCAGCAGCTTTGGAGGGTTCATCTATGGCTACACCTTC. It is translated as CSSSFGGFIYGYTF.